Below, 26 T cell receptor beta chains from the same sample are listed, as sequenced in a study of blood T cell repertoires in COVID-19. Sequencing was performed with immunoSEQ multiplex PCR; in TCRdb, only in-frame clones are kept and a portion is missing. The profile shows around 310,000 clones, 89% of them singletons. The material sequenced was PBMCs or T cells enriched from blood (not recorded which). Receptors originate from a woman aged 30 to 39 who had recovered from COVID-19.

In DNA, the CDR3 is TGTGCCAGCAGCACCAGCGGGAGGGCTTGGGATACGCAGTATTTT. This gives the protein CASSTSGRAWDTQYF. The J gene is TRBJ2-3, the V gene TRBV6-5; TRBD2 aligns across 10 bases. From germline, CDR1 is MNHEY and CDR2 SVGAGI. CDR3 length: 15 amino acids. With V trimmed by 6 bases and J by 6 bases, 9 bases remained unmatched.

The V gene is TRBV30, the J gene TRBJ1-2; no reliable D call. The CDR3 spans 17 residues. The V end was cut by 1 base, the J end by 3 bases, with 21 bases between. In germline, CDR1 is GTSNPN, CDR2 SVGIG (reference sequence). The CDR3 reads CAWSELGERSKDYGYTF. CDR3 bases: TGTGCCTGGAGTGAGTTGGGTGAAAGGAGCAAGGACTATGGCTACACCTTC.

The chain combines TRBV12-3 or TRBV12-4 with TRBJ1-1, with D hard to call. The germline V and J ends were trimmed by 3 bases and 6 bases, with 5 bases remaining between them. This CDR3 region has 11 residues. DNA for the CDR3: TGTGCCAGCAGTTTTGAGGCTGAAGCTTTCTTT. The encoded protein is CASSFEAEAFF.

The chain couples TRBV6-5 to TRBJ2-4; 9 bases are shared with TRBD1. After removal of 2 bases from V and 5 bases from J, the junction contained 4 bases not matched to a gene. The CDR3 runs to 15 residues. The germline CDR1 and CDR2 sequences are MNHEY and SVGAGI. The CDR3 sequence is CASSYTWDRENIQYF. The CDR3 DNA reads TGTGCCAGCAGTTACACCTGGGACAGGGAAAACATTCAGTACTTC.

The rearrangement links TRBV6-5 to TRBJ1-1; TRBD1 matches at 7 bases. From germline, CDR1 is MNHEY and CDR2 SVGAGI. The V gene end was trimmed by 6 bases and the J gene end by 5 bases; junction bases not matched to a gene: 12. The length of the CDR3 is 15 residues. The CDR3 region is CASSQQGGAGTEAFF. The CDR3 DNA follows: TGTGCCAGCAGCCAGCAGGGGGGCGCGGGGACTGAAGCTTTCTTT.

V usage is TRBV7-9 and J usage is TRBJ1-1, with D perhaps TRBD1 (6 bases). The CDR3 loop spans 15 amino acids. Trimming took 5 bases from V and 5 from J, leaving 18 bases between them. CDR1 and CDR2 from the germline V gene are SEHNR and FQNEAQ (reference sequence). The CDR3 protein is CASSQPPGERTEAFF. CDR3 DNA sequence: TGTGCCAGCAGCCAACCCCCAGGGGAACGGACTGAAGCTTTCTTT.

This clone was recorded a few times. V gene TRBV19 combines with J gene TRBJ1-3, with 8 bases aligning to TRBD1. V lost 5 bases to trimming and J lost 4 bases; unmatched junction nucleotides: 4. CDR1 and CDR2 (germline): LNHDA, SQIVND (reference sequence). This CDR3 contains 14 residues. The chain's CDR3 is CASSSTGAGNTIYF. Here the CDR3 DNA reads TGTGCCAGTAGTTCGACAGGGGCGGGAAACACCATATATTTT.

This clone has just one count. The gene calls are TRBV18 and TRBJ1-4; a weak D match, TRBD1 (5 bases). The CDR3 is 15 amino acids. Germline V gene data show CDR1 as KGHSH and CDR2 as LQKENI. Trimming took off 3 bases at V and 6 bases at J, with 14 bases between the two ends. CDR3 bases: TGTGCCAGCTCACCGGGGCATCCTCGGGATGAAAAACTGTTTTTT. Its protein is CASSPGHPRDEKLFF.

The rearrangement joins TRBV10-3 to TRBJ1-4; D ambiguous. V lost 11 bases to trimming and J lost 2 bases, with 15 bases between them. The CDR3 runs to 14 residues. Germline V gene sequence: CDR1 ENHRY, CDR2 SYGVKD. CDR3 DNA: TGTGCCGCCGGGGAGGGCTCTACTAATGAAAAACTGTTTTTT. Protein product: CAAGEGSTNEKLFF.

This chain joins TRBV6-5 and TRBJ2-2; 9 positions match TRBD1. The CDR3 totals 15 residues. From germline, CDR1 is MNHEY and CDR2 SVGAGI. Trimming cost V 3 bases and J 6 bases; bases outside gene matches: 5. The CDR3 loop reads CASSYFGQGSGELFF. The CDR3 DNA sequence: TGTGCCAGCAGTTATTTTGGACAGGGGTCCGGGGAGCTGTTTTTT.

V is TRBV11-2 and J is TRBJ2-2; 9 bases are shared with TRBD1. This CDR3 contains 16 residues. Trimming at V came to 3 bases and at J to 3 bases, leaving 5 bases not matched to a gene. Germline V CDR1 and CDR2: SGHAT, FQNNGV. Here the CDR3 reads CASSLNRGPHTGELFF. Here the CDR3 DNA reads TGTGCCAGCAGCTTGAACAGGGGGCCTCACACCGGGGAGCTGTTTTTT.

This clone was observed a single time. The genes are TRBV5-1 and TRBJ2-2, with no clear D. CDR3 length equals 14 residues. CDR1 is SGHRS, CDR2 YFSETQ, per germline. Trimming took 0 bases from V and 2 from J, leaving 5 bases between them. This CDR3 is CASSLERNTGELFF. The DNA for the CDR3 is TGCGCCAGCAGCTTGGAGCGTAACACCGGGGAGCTGTTTTTT. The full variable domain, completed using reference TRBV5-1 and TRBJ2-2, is KAGVTQTPRYLIKTRGQQVTLSCSPISGHRSVSWYQQTPGQGLQFLFEYFSETQRNKGNFPGRFSGRQFSNSRSEMNVSTLELGDSALYLCASSLERNTGELFFGEGSRLTVL.

CDR3 in DNA: TGTGCCAGCAGCTCCGGGACAGGGGACAATCAGCCCCAGCATTTT. Its protein is CASSSGTGDNQPQHF. V usage is TRBV28 and J usage is TRBJ1-5, with 10 nucleotides matching TRBD1. Trimming took 6 bases from V and 3 from J; bases not matched to a gene: 5. The CDR3 totals 15 residues. Germline V CDR1 and CDR2: MDHEN, SYDVKM.

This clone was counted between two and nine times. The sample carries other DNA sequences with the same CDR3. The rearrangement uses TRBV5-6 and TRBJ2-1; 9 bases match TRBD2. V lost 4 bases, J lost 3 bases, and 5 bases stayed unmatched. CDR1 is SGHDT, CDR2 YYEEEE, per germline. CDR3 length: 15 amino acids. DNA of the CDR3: TGTGCCAGCAGCAGGGGACTAGCTCGCTACAATGAGCAGTTCTTC. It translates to CASSRGLARYNEQFF.

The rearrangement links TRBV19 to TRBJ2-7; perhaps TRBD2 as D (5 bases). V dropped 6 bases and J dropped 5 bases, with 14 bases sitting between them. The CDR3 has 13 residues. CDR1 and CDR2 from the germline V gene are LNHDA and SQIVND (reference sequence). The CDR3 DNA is TGTGCCAGTAGCAGAGGGCCCGGGAACGAGCAGTACTTC. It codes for CASSRGPGNEQYF.

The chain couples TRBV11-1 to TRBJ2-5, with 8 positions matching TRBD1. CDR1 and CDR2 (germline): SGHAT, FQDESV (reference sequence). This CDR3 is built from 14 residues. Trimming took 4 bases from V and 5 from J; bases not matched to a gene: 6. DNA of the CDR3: TGTGCCAGCAGCTCAGACAGGGGCCGGGAGACCCAGTACTTC. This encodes CASSSDRGRETQYF.

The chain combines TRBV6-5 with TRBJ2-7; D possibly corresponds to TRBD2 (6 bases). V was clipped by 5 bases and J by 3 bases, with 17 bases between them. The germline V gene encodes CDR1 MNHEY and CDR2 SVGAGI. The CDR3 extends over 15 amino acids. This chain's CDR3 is CASSRTGTDNYEQYF. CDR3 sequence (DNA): TGTGCCAGCAGTAGAACCGGGACTGATAACTACGAGCAGTACTTC.

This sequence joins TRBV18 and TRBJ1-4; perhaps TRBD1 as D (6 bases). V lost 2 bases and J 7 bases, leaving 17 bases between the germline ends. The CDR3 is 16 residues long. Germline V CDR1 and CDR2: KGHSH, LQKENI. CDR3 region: CASSPLVRGGSEKLFF. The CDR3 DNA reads TGTGCCAGCTCACCATTGGTAAGGGGGGGGAGTGAAAAACTGTTTTTT.

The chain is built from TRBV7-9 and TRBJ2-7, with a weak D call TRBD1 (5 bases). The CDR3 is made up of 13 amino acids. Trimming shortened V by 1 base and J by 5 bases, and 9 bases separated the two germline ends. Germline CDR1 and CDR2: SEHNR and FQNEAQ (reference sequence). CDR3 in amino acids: CASSLDRYNEQYF. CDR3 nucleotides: TGTGCCAGCAGCTTAGACAGGTACAACGAGCAGTACTTC.

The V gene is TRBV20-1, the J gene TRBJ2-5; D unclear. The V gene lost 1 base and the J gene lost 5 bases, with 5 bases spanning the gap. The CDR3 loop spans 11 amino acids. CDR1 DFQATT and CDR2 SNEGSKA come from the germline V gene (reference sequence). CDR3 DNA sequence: TGCAGTGCTAGAGGGGCGGAGACCCAGTACTTC. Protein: CSARGAETQYF.

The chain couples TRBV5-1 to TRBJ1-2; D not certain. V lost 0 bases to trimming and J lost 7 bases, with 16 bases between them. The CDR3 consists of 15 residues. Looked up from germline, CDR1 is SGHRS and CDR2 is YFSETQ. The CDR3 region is CASSLVAWELGGYTF. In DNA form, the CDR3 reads TGCGCCAGCAGCTTGGTAGCGTGGGAACTGGGTGGCTACACCTTC.

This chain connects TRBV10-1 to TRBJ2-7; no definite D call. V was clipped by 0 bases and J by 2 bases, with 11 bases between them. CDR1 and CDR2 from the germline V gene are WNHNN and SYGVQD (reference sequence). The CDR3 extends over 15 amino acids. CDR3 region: CASSESAVQTYEQYF. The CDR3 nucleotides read TGCGCCAGCAGTGAGTCGGCAGTTCAAACCTACGAGCAGTACTTC.

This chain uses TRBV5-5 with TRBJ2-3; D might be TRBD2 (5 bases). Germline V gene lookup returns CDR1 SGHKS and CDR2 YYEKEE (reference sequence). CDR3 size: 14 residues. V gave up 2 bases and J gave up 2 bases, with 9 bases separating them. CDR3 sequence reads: CASSLLAITDTQYF. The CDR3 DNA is TGTGCCAGCAGCTTATTAGCGATCACAGATACGCAGTATTTT.

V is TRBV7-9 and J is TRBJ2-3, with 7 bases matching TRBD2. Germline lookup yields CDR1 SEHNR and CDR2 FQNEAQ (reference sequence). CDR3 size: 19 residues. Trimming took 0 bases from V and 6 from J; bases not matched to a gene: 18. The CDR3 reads CASSLAFGERGSQGDTQYF. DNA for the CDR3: TGTGCCAGCAGCTTAGCGTTTGGGGAGCGGGGTAGTCAAGGGGATACGCAGTATTTT. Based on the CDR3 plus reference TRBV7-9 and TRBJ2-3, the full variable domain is DTGVSQNPRHKITKRGQNVTFRCDPISEHNRLYWYRQTLGQGPEFLTYFQNEAQLEKSRLLSDRFSAERPKGSFSTLEIQRTEQGDSAMYLCASSLAFGERGSQGDTQYFGPGTRLTVL.

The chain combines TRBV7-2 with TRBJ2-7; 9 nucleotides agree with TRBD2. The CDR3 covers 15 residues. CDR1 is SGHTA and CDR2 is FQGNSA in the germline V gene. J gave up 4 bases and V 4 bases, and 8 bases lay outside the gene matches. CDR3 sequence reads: CASSYLGGLAYEQYF. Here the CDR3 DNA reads TGTGCCAGCAGCTACTTGGGGGGACTAGCTTACGAGCAGTACTTC. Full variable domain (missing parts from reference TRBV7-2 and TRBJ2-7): GAGVSQSPSNKVTEKGKDVELRCDPISGHTALYWYRQSLGQGLEFLIYFQGNSAPDKSGLPSDRFSAERTGGSVSTLTIQRTQQEDSAVYLCASSYLGGLAYEQYFGPGTRLTVT.

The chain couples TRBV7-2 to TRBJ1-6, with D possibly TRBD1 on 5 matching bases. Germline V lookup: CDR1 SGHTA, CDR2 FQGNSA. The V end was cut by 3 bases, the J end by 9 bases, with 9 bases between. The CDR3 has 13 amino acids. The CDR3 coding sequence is TGTGCCAGCAGCTTTTCGGGGGGTTCACCCCTCCACTTT. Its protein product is CASSFSGGSPLHF.